This record covers a single T cell receptor (beta chain). The data are from a study of blood T cell repertoires in COVID-19. Overall study context: Sites in the United States, Italy and Spain provided acute and convalescent COVID-19 samples.

V was pared by 4 bases and J by 5 bases, with 17 bases between. Germline lookup yields CDR1 GTSNPN and CDR2 SVGIG (reference sequence). CDR3 length: 14 amino acids. The study recruited people aged about 18 to 89 years across around 24 US areas. Assignments of participants to cohorts depended upon their own reported clinical history. Measured with immunoSEQ multiplex PCR; TCRdb has only the in-frame clones, and not every one. The table has around 200,000 clones, roughly 82% seen once; the top ten hold roughly 5.9%. The sequencing sample was made of PBMCs or T cells enriched from blood (not recorded which). The rearrangement uses TRBV30 and TRBJ2-5; maybe TRBD1 (7 bases). The origin of this receptor is a man aged 40-49 years with acute COVID-19. CDR3 nucleotide sequence: TGTGCCTGGACCTGGCGGGGCAGGGGGGAGACCCAGTACTTC. It specifies CAWTWRGRGETQYF.